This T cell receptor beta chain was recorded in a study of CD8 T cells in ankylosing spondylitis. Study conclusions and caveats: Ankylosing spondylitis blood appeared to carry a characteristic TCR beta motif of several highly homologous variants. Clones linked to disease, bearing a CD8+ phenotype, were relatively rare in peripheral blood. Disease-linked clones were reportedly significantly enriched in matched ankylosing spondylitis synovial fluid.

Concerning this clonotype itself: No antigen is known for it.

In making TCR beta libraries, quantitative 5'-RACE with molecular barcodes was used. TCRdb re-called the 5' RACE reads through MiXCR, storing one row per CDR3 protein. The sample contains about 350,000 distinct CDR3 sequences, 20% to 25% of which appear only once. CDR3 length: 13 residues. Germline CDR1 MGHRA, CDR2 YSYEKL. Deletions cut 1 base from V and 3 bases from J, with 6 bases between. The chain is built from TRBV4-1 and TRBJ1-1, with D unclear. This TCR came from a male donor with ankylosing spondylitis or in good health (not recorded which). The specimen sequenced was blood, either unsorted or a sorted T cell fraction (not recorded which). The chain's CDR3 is CASSQVKDTEAFF. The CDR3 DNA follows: TGCGCCAGCAGCCAAGTGAAAGACACTGAAGCTTTCTTT.